The 4 T cell receptor beta chains in this list originate from one sample, sequenced in a study of blood T cell repertoires in COVID-19. Measured with immunoSEQ multiplex PCR; TCRdb has only the in-frame clones, and not every one. The sample consists of approximately 200,000 clones, around 86% of them appearing once. The sequenced sample consisted of peripheral blood. The receptors stem from a human donor in a cohort sampled during active COVID-19.

The chain couples TRBV7-9 to TRBJ2-7; the match to TRBD2 covers 9 bases. Losses at the gene ends were 0 bases for V and 3 bases for J; bases not matched to a gene: 3. Germline assignment: CDR1 SEHNR and CDR2 FQNEAQ (reference sequence). The CDR3 loop spans 15 amino acids. The CDR3 reads CASSLASGGNYEQYF. CDR3 DNA sequence: TGTGCCAGCAGCTTAGCTAGCGGGGGCAACTACGAGCAGTACTTC. Combining the CDR3 with reference TRBV7-9 and TRBJ2-7 gives the whole variable domain DTGVSQNPRHKITKRGQNVTFRCDPISEHNRLYWYRQTLGQGPEFLTYFQNEAQLEKSRLLSDRFSAERPKGSFSTLEIQRTEQGDSAMYLCASSLASGGNYEQYFGPGTRLTVT.

This clone was observed a few times. It may be a read error: a sequence one base away is much more abundant. The chain joins TRBV11-2 to TRBJ2-7, with D unresolved. V was trimmed by 5 bases and J by 3 bases, leaving 2 bases between them. Germline V gene sequence: CDR1 SGHAT, CDR2 FQNNGV. The CDR3 sequence is 10 residues long. The CDR3 region has the DNA TGTGCCAGCAGCCACTACGAGCAGTACTTC. Translation gives CASSHYEQYF.

This chain joins TRBV11-2 and TRBJ1-4; a weak D match, TRBD1 (6 bases). CDR1 and CDR2 (germline): SGHAT, FQNNGV. V lost 5 bases, J lost 8 bases, and 15 bases lay in between. CDR3 length equals 14 residues. The CDR3 protein is CASSRDRSREKLFF. For the CDR3, the DNA is TGTGCCAGCAGCCGAGACAGGAGTAGGGAAAAACTGTTTTTT.

The V gene is TRBV7-2, the J gene TRBJ2-3; D not resolved. Trimming took 1 base from V and 0 from J, leaving 8 bases between them. Germline loops: CDR1 SGHTA, CDR2 FQGNSA. The CDR3 runs to 15 residues. In nucleotides, the CDR3 is TGTGCCAGCAGCTTAGACTATCTTAGCACAGATACGCAGTATTTT. Encoded protein: CASSLDYLSTDTQYF.